The 22 T cell receptor beta chains given below trace back to one sample, sequenced in a study of blood T cell repertoires in COVID-19 (TCRdb year 2020). Library preparation used the immunoSEQ multiplex PCR assay. In TCRdb, the immuneACCESS table is reduced to in-frame sequences with V and J assigned. These tables do not hold every clone; where another copy was compared, an unresolved V gene accounts for under half, and the others remain unexplained. Here the sample has approximately 120,000 clones; roughly four fifths occur a single time. 10% to 13% of the sample goes to the ten largest clones. Specimen: peripheral blood. These receptors were obtained from a human donor in a cohort sampled during active COVID-19.

The rearrangement links TRBV7-8 to TRBJ2-2; D unresolved. The ends were cut back, 5 bases at V and 2 bases at J, with 6 bases in the middle. Looked up from germline, CDR1 is SGHVS and CDR2 is FQNEAQ. The CDR3 length is 13 residues. DNA of the CDR3: TGTGCCAGCAGCCTCACAAACACCGGGGAGCTGTTTTTT. Protein: CASSLTNTGELFF.

Only one count was recorded for this clone. The chain carries TRBV4-2 and TRBJ2-7, with TRBD2 matching 12 bases. CDR1 is LGHNA and CDR2 is YNFKEQ in the germline V gene. V dropped 5 bases and J dropped 2; count of bases not matched to a gene: 10. The CDR3 is made up of 17 amino acids. The CDR3 nucleotides are TGTGCCAGCAGCGGCGAGGCTAGCGGGGGGGCAGCCTACGAGCAGTACTTC. It translates to CASSGEASGGAAYEQYF.

The J gene is TRBJ1-1, the V gene TRBV4-1; the D gene is possibly TRBD1 (6 bases). The CDR3 is 16 amino acids. The V gene lost 0 bases and the J gene lost 2 bases, with 13 bases spanning the gap. The germline V gene encodes CDR1 MGHRA and CDR2 YSYEKL. As DNA, the CDR3 is TGCGCCAGCAGCCAAGAAGGGAACAGGGATAACACTGAAGCTTTCTTT. It is translated as CASSQEGNRDNTEAFF.

The chain has TRBV30 and TRBJ1-1; the match to TRBD1 covers 9 bases. Germline lookup yields CDR1 GTSNPN and CDR2 SVGIG (reference sequence). The CDR3 is 15 amino acids. Trimming removed 3 bases from V and 6 bases from J; junction bases left unmatched: 11. The CDR3, as DNA: TGTGCCTGGAGCCGTCGGGACAGGGTAGTGTCTGAAGCTTTCTTT. Its translation: CAWSRRDRVVSEAFF.

The rearrangement joins TRBV30 to TRBJ1-3; unclear D gene. Germline CDR1 GTSNPN, CDR2 SVGIG (reference sequence). The CDR3 contains 15 residues. V was trimmed by 1 base and J by 0 bases, leaving 10 bases between them. The CDR3 DNA sequence: TGTGCCTGGAGTGCGGTACAGTTCTCTGGAAACACCATATATTTT. It translates to CAWSAVQFSGNTIYF.

The J gene is TRBJ1-5, the V gene TRBV27; possible D gene TRBD1, 5 bases. The CDR3 is 14 residues long. Germline V lookup: CDR1 MNHEY, CDR2 SMNVEV (reference sequence). V gave up 2 bases and J gave up 4 bases, with 9 bases separating them. The CDR3 sequence is CASSLDSPNQPQHF. The CDR3 bases are TGTGCCAGCAGTTTAGACAGCCCTAATCAGCCCCAGCATTTT.

This clone was seen just once. This rearrangement joins TRBV18 to TRBJ2-2, with a tentative D call TRBD1 (6 bases). V was trimmed by 6 bases and J by 3 bases, leaving 14 bases between them. There are 15 residues in the CDR3. Per the germline V gene, CDR1 is KGHSH and CDR2 is LQKENI. The CDR3 sequence: CASSPGTQYTGELFF. CDR3 DNA sequence: TGTGCCAGCTCCCCAGGGACACAGTACACCGGGGAGCTGTTTTTT.

The chain uses TRBV6-5 and TRBJ2-3, with a weak D call TRBD2 (6 bases). V was trimmed by 8 bases and J by 1 base, leaving 13 bases between them. Per the germline V gene, CDR1 is MNHEY and CDR2 is SVGAGI. The CDR3 has 14 residues. The CDR3 sequence is CASSRASGTDTQYF. CDR3 DNA: TGTGCCAGCTCCCGGGCTAGCGGCACAGATACGCAGTATTTT.

The chain recombines TRBV18 with TRBJ2-7; 16 bases match TRBD2. CDR1 and CDR2 from the germline V gene are KGHSH and LQKENI. This CDR3 contains 14 residues. The V and J ends lost 3 bases and 7 bases, in that order; junction bases with no gene match: 0. CDR3 amino acids: CASSPGLAGGEQYF. As DNA, the CDR3 is TGTGCCAGCTCACCGGGACTAGCGGGGGGGGAGCAGTACTTC. Filled out from reference TRBV18 and TRBJ2-7, the complete variable domain reads NAGVMQNPRHLVRRRGQEARLRCSPMKGHSHVYWYRQLPEEGLKFMVYLQKENIIDESGMPKERFSAEFPKEGPSILRIQQVVRGDSAAYFCASSPGLAGGEQYFGPGTRLTVT.

The J gene is TRBJ1-2, the V gene TRBV2; 7 bases map to TRBD1. Germline V gives CDR1 SNHLY, CDR2 FYNNEI. CDR3 length equals 12 residues. V lost 6 bases to trimming and J lost 8 bases; unmatched junction nucleotides: 6. CDR3 nucleotides: TGTGCCAGCAGGGAACAGGGGAGCGGCTACACCTTC. It encodes CASREQGSGYTF.

The CDR3: CAWRAFLANYGYTF. The DNA of the CDR3 is TGTGCCTGGAGGGCCTTCCTAGCTAACTATGGCTACACCTTC. The chain has TRBV30 and TRBJ1-2; D remains unclear. The germline V gene encodes CDR1 GTSNPN and CDR2 SVGIG (reference sequence). Between the trimmed V and J ends, which lost 3 bases and 0 bases, there was a span of 11 bases. The CDR3 is 14 residues long.

The chain couples TRBV4-2 to TRBJ2-5; 12 bases map to TRBD2. Germline V gene sequence: CDR1 LGHNA, CDR2 YNFKEQ. The CDR3 runs to 17 residues. Trimming took 2 bases from V and 0 from J; bases not matched to a gene: 4. The CDR3, as DNA: TGTGCCAGCAGCCAACTAGCGGGGGGGCGGGACCAAGAGACCCAGTACTTC. Translated: CASSQLAGGRDQETQYF.

The genes are TRBV27 and TRBJ2-7; 12 bases match TRBD2. Germline CDR1 reads MNHEY; CDR2 reads SMNVEV (reference sequence). CDR3 length equals 14 residues. V trimming: 6 bases; J trimming: 4 bases; junction bases outside the gene matches: 4. The chain's CDR3 is CASRPLAGGYEQYF. The CDR3, as DNA: TGTGCCAGCAGACCACTAGCGGGGGGTTACGAGCAGTACTTC.

The V and J genes are TRBV5-6 and TRBJ2-7; D might be TRBD1 (6 bases). The CDR3 totals 13 residues. Germline CDR1 SGHDT, CDR2 YYEEEE. V shed 1 base and J shed 6 bases, with 11 bases lying between them. CDR3 bases: TGTGCCAGCAGCTTGTCCCCCAGGGGCGAGCAGTACTTC. Protein sequence: CASSLSPRGEQYF. The complete variable domain, with remaining parts taken from reference TRBV5-6 and TRBJ2-7, reads DAGVTQSPTHLIKTRGQQVTLRCSPKSGHDTVSWYQQALGQGPQFIFQYYEEEERQRGNFPDRFSGHQFPNYSSELNVNALLLGDSALYLCASSLSPRGEQYFGPGTRLTVT.

The V gene is TRBV10-3, the J gene TRBJ2-6; D gene ambiguous. Germline loops: CDR1 ENHRY, CDR2 SYGVKD. The germline V and J ends were trimmed by 3 bases and 0 bases, with 6 bases remaining between them. CDR3 length: 15 amino acids. CDR3: CAISDLVSGANVLTF. The CDR3, as DNA: TGTGCCATCAGTGATTTAGTCTCTGGGGCCAACGTCCTGACTTTC.

This chain links TRBV15 with TRBJ2-7; 8 bases are a match to TRBD1. V shed 5 bases and J 5 bases; nucleotides not matched to a gene: 20. Germline V gene lookup returns CDR1 LNHNV and CDR2 YYDKDF (reference sequence). The CDR3 is 18 residues long. CDR3 in amino acids: CATSAGLLRGQGGHEQYF. The CDR3 DNA is TGTGCCACCAGCGCGGGCCTACTCCGTGGACAGGGTGGTCACGAGCAGTACTTC.

The chain employs TRBV4-2 and TRBJ2-5, with 8 bases aligning to TRBD2. Trimming took 0 bases from V and 5 from J; bases not matched to a gene: 11. Germline CDR1 is LGHNA and CDR2 is YNFKEQ. The CDR3 runs 17 residues. CDR3 residues: CASSQDVAGGGSETQYF. The CDR3 DNA follows: TGTGCCAGCAGCCAAGATGTTGCCGGGGGGGGGTCGGAGACCCAGTACTTC.

This chain links TRBV10-1 with TRBJ2-3; 12 nucleotides line up with TRBD1. After removal of 2 bases from V and 5 bases from J, the junction contained 2 bases not matched to a gene. Germline CDR1 and CDR2: WNHNN and SYGVQD (reference sequence). The CDR3 has 15 residues. DNA of the CDR3: TGCGCCAGCAGTGAGGGGACAGGGGGCCGAGATACGCAGTATTTT. It encodes CASSEGTGGRDTQYF.

The chain recombines TRBV27 with TRBJ2-7; 10 nucleotides line up with TRBD2. Germline-derived CDR1 and CDR2 are MNHEY and SMNVEV (reference sequence). V was clipped by 5 bases and J by 2 bases; unmatched bases: 6. The CDR3 totals 15 residues. The CDR3 here is CASSPLSGGAYEQYF. Written as DNA, the CDR3 is TGTGCCAGCAGTCCCTTGAGCGGGGGGGCCTACGAGCAGTACTTC.

The gene calls are TRBV4-2 and TRBJ1-2; TRBD1 aligns across 7 bases. Germline loops: CDR1 LGHNA, CDR2 YNFKEQ. After removal of 1 base from V and 4 bases from J, the junction contained 3 bases not matched to a gene. This CDR3 spans 14 amino acids. The CDR3, as DNA: TGTGCCAGCAGCCAAGGTGGGACAGTCTATGGCTACACCTTC. Its protein product is CASSQGGTVYGYTF.

This chain connects TRBV7-9 to TRBJ2-5; perhaps TRBD1 as D (6 bases). Trimming took off 2 bases at V and 5 bases at J, with 12 bases between the two ends. The germline gives CDR1 SEHNR, CDR2 FQNEAQ (reference sequence). The CDR3 totals 14 residues. Written as DNA, the CDR3 is TGTGCCAGCAGCTTATTTGGGGGCAAGGAGACCCAGTACTTC. It specifies CASSLFGGKETQYF.

Note on this clone: The sample has other DNA sequences that encode this CDR3 too. CDR3 in DNA: TGTGCCAGCAGCCTCGACAGAGAAGAGACCCAGTACTTC. It codes for CASSLDREETQYF. The chain couples TRBV7-8 to TRBJ2-5; possible D gene TRBD1, 5 bases. Per the germline V gene, CDR1 is SGHVS and CDR2 is FQNEAQ. V dropped 5 bases and J dropped 3 bases, with 10 bases sitting between them. The CDR3 runs 13 residues.